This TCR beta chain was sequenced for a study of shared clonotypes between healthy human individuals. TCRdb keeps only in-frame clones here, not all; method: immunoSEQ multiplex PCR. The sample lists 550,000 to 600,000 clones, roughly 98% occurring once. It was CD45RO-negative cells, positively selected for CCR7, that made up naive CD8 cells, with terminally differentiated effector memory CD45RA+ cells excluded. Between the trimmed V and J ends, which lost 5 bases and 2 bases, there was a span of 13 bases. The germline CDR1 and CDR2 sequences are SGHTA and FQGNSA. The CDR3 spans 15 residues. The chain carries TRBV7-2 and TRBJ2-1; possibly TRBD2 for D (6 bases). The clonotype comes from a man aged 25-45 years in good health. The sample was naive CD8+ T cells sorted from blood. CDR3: CASSPWGEAYNEQFF. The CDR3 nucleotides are TGTGCCAGCAGCCCCTGGGGGGAGGCCTACAATGAGCAGTTCTTC.